The 8 T cell receptor beta chains listed next were all sequenced from one sample in a study of lymphopenia after photon versus proton radiotherapy (dated by TCRdb to the late 2010s). Libraries came from the immunoSEQ multiplex PCR assay. The table comes from immuneACCESS by way of TCRdb, which keeps in-frame sequences with V and J called. Part of the clones is missing from these tables; in studies checked, under half for an unresolved V gene and the rest for unknown reasons. A total of about 22,000 clones appear in this sample, 80% to 95% of them only once. In total, the top ten clones hold 9.4% of the sample. The material sequenced was peripheral blood, taken from a patient treated with proton-based radiotherapy. The source of these receptors is a woman in her 70s with pancreatic cancer. Some clones in this sample may be carry-over from other donors' samples.

The chain joins TRBV9 to TRBJ2-1, with TRBD2 identical over 12 bases. CDR1 is SGDLS and CDR2 is YYNGEE in the germline V gene. V shed 0 bases and J 7 bases; nucleotides not matched to a gene: 8. The CDR3 runs to 17 residues. The CDR3 coding sequence is TGTGCCAGCAGCGTAGCTAGCGGGAGGGCCGTGGGGAATGAGCAGTTCTTC. Protein product: CASSVASGRAVGNEQFF.

The V and J genes are TRBV12-5 and TRBJ2-2, with 10 bases matching TRBD1. Germline V gives CDR1 LGHNT, CDR2 FRNRAP. V gave up 6 bases and J gave up 0 bases; unmatched junction bases: 10. The CDR3 has 18 amino acids. CDR3 sequence (DNA): TGTGCTAGTGGCTTATATCCCGGGACAGGGGCGAACACCGGGGAGCTGTTTTTT. It is translated as CASGLYPGTGANTGELFF.

The chain joins TRBV7-2 to TRBJ2-7; D is undetermined. The germline V and J ends were trimmed by 2 bases and 3 bases, with 5 bases remaining between them. CDR3 length: 12 residues. Germline V gives CDR1 SGHTA, CDR2 FQGNSA. CDR3 sequence (DNA): TGTGCCAGCAGCTTAAGGGACTACGAGCAGTACTTC. It is translated as CASSLRDYEQYF.

The chain combines TRBV30 with TRBJ2-5, with D possibly matching TRBD1 (5 bases). Germline V gene lookup returns CDR1 GTSNPN and CDR2 SVGIG (reference sequence). V lost 0 bases to trimming and J lost 5 bases, with 10 bases between them. The CDR3 loop spans 13 amino acids. This chain's CDR3 is CAWSVSSGETQYF. CDR3 sequence (DNA): TGTGCCTGGAGTGTAAGTTCAGGGGAGACCCAGTACTTC.

This chain joins TRBV10-3 and TRBJ2-1; 8 bases are a match to TRBD1. The CDR3 has 14 amino acids. The V gene's germline CDR1 is ENHRY and CDR2 SYGVKD. J was trimmed by 8 bases and V by 6 bases; bases with no gene match: 9. The CDR3 protein is CAIRSGQGADEQFF. CDR3 in DNA: TGTGCCATCAGGTCGGGCCAGGGGGCTGATGAGCAGTTCTTC.

This clone has a single count. V usage is TRBV6-5 and J usage is TRBJ1-5; 11 bases map to TRBD1. The CDR3 length is 16 residues. Trimming at V came to 4 bases and at J to 0 bases, leaving 2 bases not matched to a gene. The germline gives CDR1 MNHEY, CDR2 SVGAGI. CDR3 in amino acids: CASSWTGGSSNQPQHF. Written as DNA, the CDR3 is TGTGCCAGCAGTTGGACAGGGGGCTCTAGCAATCAGCCCCAGCATTTT.

As DNA, the CDR3 is TGTGCCAGCAGCCGAAACAGCCGGGGAGGGCTCGGAGTTGAAGCTTTCTTT. As protein: CASSRNSRGGLGVEAFF. This chain connects TRBV7-9 to TRBJ1-1, with D unclear. Germline CDR1 reads SEHNR; CDR2 reads FQNEAQ (reference sequence). Trimming shortened V by 5 bases and J by 7 bases, and 26 bases separated the two germline ends. The length of the CDR3 is 17 residues.

The count of this clone is one. This CDR3 is CASSPLQAYEQYF. The DNA for the CDR3 is TGTGCCAGCTCACCACTGCAGGCCTACGAGCAGTACTTC. J is TRBJ2-7 and V is TRBV18, with D unclear. Germline-derived CDR1 and CDR2 are KGHSH and LQKENI. There are 13 residues in the CDR3. Trimming removed 1 base from V and 2 bases from J, with 6 bases in between.